The clone carrying this TCR beta chain was seen repeatedly, ten times or more. The V gene's germline CDR1 is SGHVS and CDR2 FQNEAQ. Trimming removed 5 bases from V and 7 bases from J; junction bases left unmatched: 13. The CDR3 contains 16 residues. Patients were excluded for uncontrolled infection, other autoimmune disease, pregnancy or lactation. Clinicians diagnosed patients from clinical symptoms, serum thyroxine and TRAb, thyroid ultrasound and orbital computed tomography. The data belong to a study of T cells in Graves' hyperthyroidism and ophthalmopathy. The CDR3 regions of TCR beta were amplified from RNA transcripts. An initial round of RT-PCR targeting the TCR CDR3 relied on the HTBI primer set. One entry per CDR3 protein, called by TCRdb with MiXCR from the multiplex PCR reads. Of approximately 740,000 distinct CDR3 sequences listed, about 15% are singletons.

The sequenced sample was blood. The gene calls are TRBV7-8 and TRBJ2-1; 8 bases agree with TRBD2. The TCR sequence derives from a woman aged 18-29 years with Graves' hyperthyroidism. The CDR3, as DNA: TGTGCCAGCAGCCCGTCAGCGGGAGTGCCTTTGAATGAGCAGTTCTTC. This encodes CASSPSAGVPLNEQFF.